This T cell receptor (beta chain) was captured by sequencing in a study of glioma-infiltrating T cells after dendritic cell vaccination. The overall study: Dendritic cell vaccination trial patients had either newly diagnosed or recurrent glioblastoma.

The V gene lost 3 bases and the J gene lost 7 bases, with 12 bases spanning the gap. The CDR3 loop spans 12 amino acids. Per the germline V gene, CDR1 is GTSNPN and CDR2 is SVGIG (reference sequence). Points from the study as a whole: Survival was not directly related to TCR clonality in these patients.

The primer mix had 60 V beta and 13 J beta primers. Method: immunoSEQ multiplex PCR; TCRdb's copy keeps in-frame clones and lacks some. The sample gives 85,000 to 110,000 clones, 75% to 85% of which show up once; 9.5% to 15% is in the top ten. As to this clone: Its antigen is unidentified.

The V and J genes are TRBV30 and TRBJ2-5; tentative D call: TRBD2 (6 bases). The TCR sequence derives from a human donor with glioblastoma. Here the sequenced sample was blood, taken before dendritic cell vaccination. This chain's CDR3 is CAWSRDSGTQYF. The CDR3 DNA reads TGTGCCTGGAGCCGGGACTCGGGGACCCAGTACTTC. The variable domain in full, completed from reference TRBV30 and TRBJ2-5, reads SQTIHQWPATLVQPVGSPLSLECTVEGTSNPNLYWYRQAAGRGLQLLFYSVGIGQISSEVPQNLSASRPQDRQFILSSKKLLLSDSGFYLCAWSRDSGTQYFGPGTRLLVL.